This entry is about one T cell receptor beta chain. Its cognate antigen is unknown. The data originate from a study of T-cell memory formation after mild COVID-19. About the research overall: TCR clusters showed largely donor specificity. Study results and caveats: SARS-CoV-2 specificity of second-wave clones peaking day 37 was unconfirmed.

MiXCR was run by TCRdb on the 5' RACE reads, yielding one entry per CDR3 protein. This repertoire shows 300,000 to 400,000 distinct CDR3 sequences, 28% found once; its top ten account for approximately 12%. CDR1 and CDR2 (germline): KGHDR, SFDVKD. This CDR3 has 17 amino acids. V was trimmed by 2 bases and J by 7 bases, leaving 20 bases between them. The source is an adult woman who had mild COVID-19 (a few samples of this study predate the infection). Cell type and time point are not known. The J gene is TRBJ1-5, the V gene TRBV24-1; D possibly corresponds to TRBD1 (5 bases). Specimen: PBMCs or a T cell subset sorted from them (not recorded which). CDR3: CATSDYHSRVSGQPQHF. Here the CDR3 DNA reads TGTGCCACCAGTGATTACCACTCCAGGGTATCGGGGCAGCCCCAGCATTTT.